The count of the clone carrying this TCR beta chain is one. Its antigen is undetermined. Using immunoSEQ multiplex PCR, the repertoire was profiled, and TCRdb retains in-frame clones only, with some absent. The sample yields about 38,000 clones, 85% seen once. With 11 bases clipped from V and 4 bases from J, the junction kept 19 bases outside the gene matches. The CDR3 sequence is 17 residues long. Germline V gene sequence: CDR1 SEHNR, CDR2 FQNEAQ (reference sequence). This entry comes from a study of STAT5B mutations in CD4+ large granular lymphocyte leukemia. Regarding the study as a whole: 8/27 top patient clones versus 2/35 control clones were TRBV06-family.

This rearrangement joins TRBV7-9 to TRBJ2-2; 7 nucleotides agree with TRBD1. The source is a human donor in good health. The sequenced material came from CD4+ T cells from blood buffy coats. The CDR3 DNA sequence: TGTGCCGGACACATAAACCTCGGGACAGAAGGCACCGGGGAGCTGTTTTTT. It translates to CAGHINLGTEGTGELFF.